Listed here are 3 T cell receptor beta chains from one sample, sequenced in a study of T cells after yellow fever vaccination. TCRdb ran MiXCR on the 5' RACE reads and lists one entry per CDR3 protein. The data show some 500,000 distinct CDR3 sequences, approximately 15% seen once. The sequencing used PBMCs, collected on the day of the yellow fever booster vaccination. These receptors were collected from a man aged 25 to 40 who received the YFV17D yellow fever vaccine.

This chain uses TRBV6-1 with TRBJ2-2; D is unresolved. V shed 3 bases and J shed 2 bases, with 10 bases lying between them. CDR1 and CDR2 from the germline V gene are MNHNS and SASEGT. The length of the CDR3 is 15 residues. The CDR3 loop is CASSDRGRNTGELFF. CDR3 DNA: TGTGCCAGCAGTGATAGAGGACGAAACACCGGGGAGCTGTTTTTT.

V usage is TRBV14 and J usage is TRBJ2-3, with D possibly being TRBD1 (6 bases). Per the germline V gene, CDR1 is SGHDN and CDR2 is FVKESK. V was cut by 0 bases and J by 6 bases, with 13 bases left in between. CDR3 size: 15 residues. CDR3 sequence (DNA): TGTGCCAGCAGCCAAGACATCTGGGGACATGATACGCAGTATTTT. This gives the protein CASSQDIWGHDTQYF.

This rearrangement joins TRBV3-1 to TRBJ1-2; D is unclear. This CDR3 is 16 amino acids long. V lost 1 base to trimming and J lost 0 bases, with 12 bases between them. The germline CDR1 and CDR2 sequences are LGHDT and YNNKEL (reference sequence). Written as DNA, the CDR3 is TGTGCCAGCAGCCAAGTGCTCACCGGAACTAACTATGGCTACACCTTC. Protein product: CASSQVLTGTNYGYTF.